Sequencing of this TCR beta chain was carried out in a study of blood T cell repertoires in COVID-19. Background on the study: Specimens from acute and convalescent COVID-19 originated in the United States, Italy and Spain. In each case, the material was cDNA or gDNA derived from T cells, B-cell-depleted T cells, or PBMCs.

Original handling: Amplification of reference gene primers provided the estimated nucleated cell counts. The assay was immunoSEQ multiplex PCR, and TCRdb's table has in-frame clones only and misses some. That table supplies the V and J calls and clone size; D and trimming were determined from the DNA. The sample has 100,000 or so clones, around 92% seen once. Germline V gives CDR1 MDHEN, CDR2 SYDVKM. The ends were cut back, 4 bases at V and 7 bases at J, with 10 bases in the middle. This CDR3 comprises 12 residues. This clone was seen just once. The specimen sequenced was peripheral blood. The rearrangement joins TRBV28 to TRBJ1-2, with D unresolved. The origin of this receptor is a man in his fifties with active COVID-19. CDR3 DNA sequence: TGTGCCAGCAGTTCAGTACGGGGTGGCTACACCTTC. Protein sequence: CASSSVRGGYTF.